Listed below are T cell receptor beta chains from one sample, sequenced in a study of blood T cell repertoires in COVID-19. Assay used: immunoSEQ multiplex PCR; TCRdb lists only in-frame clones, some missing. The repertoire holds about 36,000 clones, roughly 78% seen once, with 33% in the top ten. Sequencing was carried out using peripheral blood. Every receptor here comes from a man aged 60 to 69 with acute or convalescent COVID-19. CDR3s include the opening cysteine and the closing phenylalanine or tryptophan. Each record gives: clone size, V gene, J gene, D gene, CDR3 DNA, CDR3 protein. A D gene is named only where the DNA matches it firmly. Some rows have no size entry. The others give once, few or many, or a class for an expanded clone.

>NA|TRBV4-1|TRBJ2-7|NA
TGCGCCAGCAGCCCAGATCAGGGGTTCTCTTCCTACGAGCAGTACTTC
CASSPDQGFSSYEQYF
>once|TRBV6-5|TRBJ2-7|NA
TGTGCCAGCAGTTACTCTGGTCGGGGAGGGGGCGAGCAGTACTTC
CASSYSGRGGGEQYF
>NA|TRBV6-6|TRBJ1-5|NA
TGTGCCAGCACCAAGCAGGGCATAAACAGCAATCAGCCCCAGCATTTT
CASTKQGINSNQPQHF
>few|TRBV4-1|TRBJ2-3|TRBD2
TGCGCCAGCAGCCAAGATGAGGGGCTAGCGGTCACAGATACGCAGTATTTT
CASSQDEGLAVTDTQYF
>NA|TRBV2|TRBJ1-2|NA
TGTGCCAGCAGTGAAGACAGTTTTCAAGGCTACACCTTC
CASSEDSFQGYTF
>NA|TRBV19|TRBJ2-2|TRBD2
TGTGCCACCTCGCTGTATGCTAGCGGGATTAACACCGGGGAGCTGTTTTTT
CATSLYASGINTGELFF
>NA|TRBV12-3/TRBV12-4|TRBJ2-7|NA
TGTGCCAGCGGATTGGATTCGGGTTACGAGCAGTACTTC
CASGLDSGYEQYF
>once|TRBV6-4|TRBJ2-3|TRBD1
TGTGCCAGCAGTCCAGGGGGCTGGGCAGATACGCAGTATTTT
CASSPGGWADTQYF
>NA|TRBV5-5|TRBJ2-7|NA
TGTGCCAGCAGCTTGACTAGCTCCTACGAGCAGTACTTC
CASSLTSSYEQYF
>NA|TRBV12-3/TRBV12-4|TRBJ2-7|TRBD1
TGTGCCAGCACTCAAGACGGGGGCAGGGGGCGTAGCTTC
CASTQDGGRGRSF
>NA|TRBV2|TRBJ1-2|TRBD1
TGTGCCAGCAGGGGAAGGGGACAGGATGGCTACACCTTC
CASRGRGQDGYTF
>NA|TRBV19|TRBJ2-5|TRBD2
TGTGCCAGTAGTATATTAGCGGGGGCCTTCGAAAGAGAGACCCAGTACTTC
CASSILAGAFERETQYF
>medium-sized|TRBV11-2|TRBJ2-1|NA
TGTGCCAGCAGCTTAGCCGGGAGTATCCTACGTGAGCAGTTCTTC
CASSLAGSILREQFF
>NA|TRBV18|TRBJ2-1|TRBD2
TGTGCCAGCTCGCCGGCTAGCGGGAGGGGCAATGAGCAGTTCTTC
CASSPASGRGNEQFF
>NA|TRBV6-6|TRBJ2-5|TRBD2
TGTGCCAGCAGTGGGGGGACTAGCGGGATCCAAGAGACCCAGTACTTC
CASSGGTSGIQETQYF
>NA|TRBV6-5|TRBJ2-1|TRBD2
TGTGCCAGCAGCCTAGCGGGAGGCAATATCAATGAGCAGTTCTTC
CASSLAGGNINEQFF
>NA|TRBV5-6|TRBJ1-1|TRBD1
TGTGCCAGCAGCTTTCGGACAGGGAGGCCCACTGAAGCTTTCTTT
CASSFRTGRPTEAFF
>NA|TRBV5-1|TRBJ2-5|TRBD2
TGCGCCAGCAGCTCGTCACTTGGACTGACTAGCGCCGAAGAGACCCAGTACTTC
CASSSSLGLTSAEETQYF